The 5 T cell receptor beta chains below come from one sample, sequenced in a study of T-cell memory formation after mild COVID-19 (dated by TCRdb to the early 2020s). The library was generated by 5' RACE. The reads were generated on an Illumina NovaSeq 6000. In TCRdb, the public reads were trimmed at Q25 with fastp and aligned with MiXCR, with productive beta chains retained. When rows share a CDR3 protein, they turn into one entry using the most common DNA and genes. Present in this sample are hundreds of thousands of distinct CDR3 sequences, over 15% of which were seen just once. The ten largest clones capture 3.5% of the sample. What was sequenced was PBMCs or a T cell subset sorted from them (not recorded which). Every receptor here comes from a young man who had mild COVID-19 (a few samples of this study predate the infection). The sample titles of this study are shuffled in the database, so cell type and time point are left out; the donor was told from shared clones.

In this sample, this clonotype turned up a few times. The chain recombines TRBV21-1 with TRBJ2-5; the table's D call, TRBD2, was not checked against the DNA. TRBV21-1 is described as a pseudogene. This CDR3 spans 21 amino acids. The DNA of the CDR3 is TGTGCCAGCAGCAAAGAAAAGGGGAAAATCAACAGGACTAGCCATCGTGAGACCCAGTACTTC. Amino acids: CASSKEKGKINRTSHRETQYF.

This clonotype has at least ten counts. This chain links TRBV3-1 with TRBJ2-1; 11 bases are shared with TRBD2. In germline, CDR1 is LGHDT, CDR2 YNNKEL (reference sequence). With V trimmed by 5 bases and J by 2 bases, 2 bases remained unmatched. The CDR3 runs 15 residues. The CDR3, as DNA: TGTGCCAGCAGCGGTAGCGGGGGGGCCTACAATGAGCAGTTCTTC. This translates into CASSGSGGAYNEQFF.

This chain connects TRBV2 to TRBJ2-1; 13 positions agree with TRBD2. Germline values: CDR1 SNHLY, CDR2 FYNNEI. This CDR3 has 17 amino acids. Losses at the gene ends were 4 bases for V and 6 bases for J; bases not matched to a gene: 9. CDR3 residues: CASSARTSGGGANEQFF. CDR3 in DNA: TGTGCCAGCAGTGCCCGGACTAGCGGGGGAGGGGCCAATGAGCAGTTCTTC. Full variable domain (rest looked up from reference TRBV2 and TRBJ2-1): EPEVTQTPSHQVTQMGQEVILRCVPISNHLYFYWYRQILGQKVEFLVSFYNNEISEKSEIFDDQFSVERPDGSNFTLKIRSTKLEDSAMYFCASSARTSGGGANEQFFGPGTRLTVL.

The sample holds a few counts of this clonotype. This chain uses TRBV20-1 with TRBJ2-1; tentatively, D is TRBD2 (5 bases). The V and J ends lost 0 bases and 6 bases respectively, with 15 bases between them. The CDR3 has 15 residues. Germline V gene data show CDR1 as DFQATT and CDR2 as SNEGSKA (reference sequence). In DNA form, the CDR3 reads TGCAGTGCTAGAGATGGAGGCAGGCTATCCAATGAGCAGTTCTTC. As protein: CSARDGGRLSNEQFF.

This sequence joins TRBV3-1 and TRBJ1-1; 7 bases match TRBD1. The CDR3 runs to 13 residues. Looked up from germline, CDR1 is LGHDT and CDR2 is YNNKEL (reference sequence). V lost 6 bases, J lost 3 bases, and 4 bases stayed unmatched. Here the CDR3 DNA reads TGTGCCAGCAGTCCACAGGGGTACACTGAAGCTTTCTTT. Residues: CASSPQGYTEAFF.